A selection of T cell receptor beta chains follows, all from one sample in a study of siplizumab effects on memory and regulatory T cells. The data were produced by immunoSEQ multiplex PCR, yet TCRdb's version contains in-frame clones alone and is incomplete. Of 99,000 or so clones in the sample, about 92% were seen once. The source material was CD4+ T cells sorted from blood. The source of these receptors is a human donor in good health. The conserved cysteine and the conserved F or W are not part of the CDR3 here. D genes are given only for firm matches.

>TRBD1|16|TRBJ2-5|TRBV19
ASSAILLDRVFQETQY
>TRBD1|9|TRBJ1-2|TRBV12-5
ASGTGVRYT
>NA|11|TRBJ1-5|TRBV7-2
ASRPGTYQPQH
>TRBD1|13|TRBJ1-2|TRBV4-1
ASSQSGQGAYGYT
>NA|11|TRBJ2-7|TRBV6-4
ASSGKQGGEQY
>NA|12|TRBJ2-5|TRBV2
ASRPFDKEETQY
>TRBD2|9|TRBJ2-1|TRBV30
AWSVSRGRF
>TRBD2|15|TRBJ2-5|TRBV2
ASRRTSGGAVQETQY
>NA|14|TRBJ1-1|TRBV11-1
ASRGVYGGSNTEAF
>NA|11|TRBJ2-7|TRBV5-1
ASSLSSYAEQY
>NA|13|TRBJ2-1|TRBV27
ASSSIRDTYNEQF
>TRBD1|11|TRBJ1-1|TRBV2
ASIAGTDTEAF
>NA|15|TRBJ2-6|TRBV9
ASSAVFGQSGANVLT
>NA|10|TRBJ2-3|TRBV18
ASSPSGDTQY
>TRBD2|13|TRBJ2-5|TRBV5-5
ASSLRAGVAETQY
>NA|13|TRBJ2-1|TRBV6-1
ASSEVFGRHGEQF
>NA|12|TRBJ1-1|TRBV6-5
ASNRSPMNTEAF
>NA|12|TRBJ1-5|TRBV9
ASSVGVGSQPQH
>TRBD2|14|TRBJ2-5|TRBV4-1
ASSQISGRSLETQY
>NA|13|TRBJ2-7|TRBV11-1
ASSLVQRPYYEQY
>TRBD1|13|TRBJ1-1|TRBV27
ASSFRTGANTEAF
>NA|10|TRBJ2-7|TRBV7-8
ASSFAGYEQY
>NA|10|TRBJ1-1|TRBV11-3
ASSLVVTEAF
>NA|14|TRBJ2-1|TRBV4-3
ASSQASSGPYNEQF
>NA|13|TRBJ2-1|TRBV19
ASSQGPSRYNEQF
>NA|12|TRBJ2-7|TRBV19
ASSRTWAVYEQY
>NA|14|TRBJ1-5|TRBV12-5
ASGLGLPGVTQPQH
>NA|13|TRBJ1-1|TRBV6-4
ASRREGAGNTEAF
>TRBD2|14|TRBJ2-5|TRBV2
ASIEGASGGPKTQY
>NA|14|TRBJ2-7|TRBV7-8
ASSLGRILRDYEQY
>TRBD1|11|TRBJ1-1|TRBV6-6
ASSSQGRTEAF
>NA|12|TRBJ2-4|TRBV18
ASSPMSLADIQY
>NA|13|TRBJ2-7|TRBV6-1
ASIIYISGLYEQY
>NA|11|TRBJ1-6|TRBV6-1
ASSAKTLGPLH
>TRBD2|15|TRBJ2-7|TRBV5-1
ASSLGGLAGGSYEQY
>NA|13|TRBJ2-3|TRBV7-3
ASSPQGQSTDTQY
>TRBD2|12|TRBJ2-3|TRBV19
ASTASGSTDTQY
>NA|15|TRBJ1-3|TRBV4-1
ASSQSVLGFSGNTIY
>TRBD2|14|TRBJ2-3|TRBV10-3
AISEGTSGIADTQY
>NA|9|TRBJ2-5|TRBV23-1
ASSQSETQY
>TRBD2|14|TRBJ2-1|TRBV14
ASSLTAGGSYNEQF
>TRBD2|14|TRBJ2-3|TRBV5-6
ASSPGASGWSDTQY
>NA|11|TRBJ2-3|TRBV29-1
SVVRGAADTQY
>NA|16|TRBJ2-1|TRBV9
ASSVEDGTASSYNEQF
>NA|11|TRBJ1-1|TRBV6-1
ASSEAENTEAF
>NA|11|TRBJ1-5|TRBV27
ASSLDSNQPQH
>NA|9|TRBJ1-1|TRBV6-5
ASRRNTEAF
>TRBD1|11|TRBJ1-1|TRBV18
ASSPQTGGEAF
>NA|12|TRBJ1-1|TRBV2
ASSEGLGTTEAF